This is a list of T cell receptor beta chains from one sample in a study of T cells in Graves' hyperthyroidism and ophthalmopathy. TCRdb processed the multiplex PCR reads anew with MiXCR; each CDR3 protein has one entry. This table holds around 400,000 distinct CDR3 sequences, about 25% found once. Sequencing was done on a sample of blood. These receptors were collected from a man aged 45 to 65 with Graves' hyperthyroidism. CDR3s include the opening cysteine and the closing phenylalanine or tryptophan. A D gene is named only where the DNA matches it firmly. The size entry is marked missing in some rows and otherwise reads once, few, many or a size class.

j_call: TRBJ1-3
v_call: TRBV18
d_call: TRBD1
clone_size: few
cdr3_nt: TGTGCCAGCTCACCCTTCTCCGGGACAGGGCATGGAAACACCATATATTTT
cdr3_aa: CASSPFSGTGHGNTIYF

j_call: TRBJ2-5
v_call: TRBV5-1
d_call: TRBD2
clone_size: few
cdr3_nt: TGCGCCAGCAGCGCCGGACCTAGCGGGAGGGGGCAAGAGACCCAGTACTTC
cdr3_aa: CASSAGPSGRGQETQYF

j_call: TRBJ2-5
v_call: TRBV7-9
d_call: NA
clone_size: few
cdr3_nt: TGTGCCAGCAGCCTACCAATTATAGCGAAACAAGAGACCCAGTACTTC
cdr3_aa: CASSLPIIAKQETQYF

j_call: TRBJ2-3
v_call: TRBV5-5
d_call: NA
clone_size: many
cdr3_nt: TGTGCCAGCCCCCCTCTCGGGAGCATAGATACGCAGTATTTT
cdr3_aa: CASPPLGSIDTQYF

j_call: TRBJ2-1
v_call: TRBV6-2/TRBV6-3
d_call: TRBD2
clone_size: NA
cdr3_nt: TGTGCCAGCAGGCGAGGACTAGCGGAGTACAATGAGCAGTTCTTC
cdr3_aa: CASRRGLAEYNEQFF

j_call: TRBJ2-3
v_call: TRBV5-1
d_call: TRBD1
clone_size: few
cdr3_nt: TGCGCCAGCAGCTTGGCGACAGGGGCCACAGATACGCAGTATTTT
cdr3_aa: CASSLATGATDTQYF

j_call: TRBJ2-7
v_call: TRBV4-1
d_call: TRBD1
clone_size: NA
cdr3_nt: TGCGCCAGCAGCCAAGGGTCGGAACAGGGGGCCTACGAGCAGTACTTC
cdr3_aa: CASSQGSEQGAYEQYF

j_call: TRBJ2-3
v_call: TRBV24-1
d_call: NA
clone_size: many
cdr3_nt: TGTGCCACCAGCGACACCACAGATACGCAGTATTTT
cdr3_aa: CATSDTTDTQYF

j_call: TRBJ1-1
v_call: TRBV25-1
d_call: TRBD1
clone_size: NA
cdr3_nt: TGTGCCAGCAGTAACCGGGACAGCCGCTTCTTCGGGATGAACACTGAAGCTTTCTTT
cdr3_aa: CASSNRDSRFFGMNTEAFF

j_call: TRBJ2-7
v_call: TRBV5-1
d_call: TRBD2
clone_size: many
cdr3_nt: TGCGCCAGCAGCCCTGCAAGCGGACTAGCGTCCTACGAGCAGTACTTC
cdr3_aa: CASSPASGLASYEQYF

j_call: TRBJ2-7
v_call: TRBV5-1
d_call: NA
clone_size: NA
cdr3_nt: TGCGCCAGCAGCTTGGAATCCAGAGTCTACGAGCAGTACTTC
cdr3_aa: CASSLESRVYEQYF

j_call: TRBJ2-2
v_call: TRBV2
d_call: NA
clone_size: NA
cdr3_nt: TGTGCCAGCAGCCAAGAGAACACCGGGGAGCTGTTTTTT
cdr3_aa: CASSQENTGELFF

j_call: TRBJ2-3
v_call: TRBV5-1
d_call: TRBD2
clone_size: NA
cdr3_nt: TGCGCCAGCAGCTTGGCGGAACTAGCGGGCACAGATACGCAGTATTTT
cdr3_aa: CASSLAELAGTDTQYF

j_call: TRBJ1-1
v_call: TRBV12-3/TRBV12-4
d_call: NA
clone_size: NA
cdr3_nt: TGTGCCAGCAGTGAACATACTATTAACACTGAAGCTTTCTTT
cdr3_aa: CASSEHTINTEAFF

j_call: TRBJ2-5
v_call: TRBV7-7
d_call: TRBD2
clone_size: NA
cdr3_nt: TGTGCCAGCAGCCACGGGACTAGCGGGACGGAGACCCAGTACTTC
cdr3_aa: CASSHGTSGTETQYF

j_call: TRBJ1-5
v_call: TRBV18
d_call: NA
clone_size: NA
cdr3_nt: TGTGCCAGCTCACTTACGGATAGCAATCAGCCCCAGCATTTT
cdr3_aa: CASSLTDSNQPQHF

j_call: TRBJ2-4
v_call: TRBV7-8
d_call: NA
clone_size: NA
cdr3_nt: TGTGCCAGCAGCTTATCGCAGGGCGTGGACATTCAGTACTTC
cdr3_aa: CASSLSQGVDIQYF

j_call: TRBJ2-3
v_call: TRBV12-3/TRBV12-4
d_call: NA
clone_size: many
cdr3_nt: TGTGCCAGCAGTCCACGCCGGGGCAGCACAGATACGCAGTATTTT
cdr3_aa: CASSPRRGSTDTQYF

j_call: TRBJ2-7
v_call: TRBV20-1
d_call: NA
clone_size: few
cdr3_nt: TGCAGTGCTAGAGATCCGCGCGGCCCGGCCGCCTACGAGCAGTACTTC
cdr3_aa: CSARDPRGPAAYEQYF

j_call: TRBJ1-5
v_call: TRBV6-1
d_call: NA
clone_size: NA
cdr3_nt: TGTGCCAGCAGGGCGAATCAGCCCCAGCATTTT
cdr3_aa: CASRANQPQHF

j_call: TRBJ2-3
v_call: TRBV7-4
d_call: TRBD2
clone_size: once
cdr3_nt: TGTGCCAGCAGCTCCGGCCTTAGCGGGATACCCACCGATACGCAGTATTTT
cdr3_aa: CASSSGLSGIPTDTQYF

j_call: TRBJ2-1
v_call: TRBV27
d_call: TRBD1
clone_size: NA
cdr3_nt: TGTGCCAGCAGCCCAAACCGGGACAGGGCTCATGAGCAGTTCTTC
cdr3_aa: CASSPNRDRAHEQFF

j_call: TRBJ2-3
v_call: TRBV11-2
d_call: NA
clone_size: NA
cdr3_nt: TGTGCCAGCAGCTTAGAGATAACGGCAGATACGCAGTATTTT
cdr3_aa: CASSLEITADTQYF

j_call: TRBJ2-1
v_call: TRBV2
d_call: TRBD1
clone_size: few
cdr3_nt: TGTGCCAACCGGGACAGGATGTACAATGAGCAGTTCTTC
cdr3_aa: CANRDRMYNEQFF

j_call: TRBJ1-4
v_call: TRBV11-2
d_call: NA
clone_size: few
cdr3_nt: TGTGCCAGCAGCTTAGCAGGGGTTGAAAAACTGTTTTTT
cdr3_aa: CASSLAGVEKLFF

j_call: TRBJ2-3
v_call: TRBV20-1
d_call: NA
clone_size: many
cdr3_nt: TGCAGTGCTAGACATCCCGCGGATACGCAGTATTTT
cdr3_aa: CSARHPADTQYF